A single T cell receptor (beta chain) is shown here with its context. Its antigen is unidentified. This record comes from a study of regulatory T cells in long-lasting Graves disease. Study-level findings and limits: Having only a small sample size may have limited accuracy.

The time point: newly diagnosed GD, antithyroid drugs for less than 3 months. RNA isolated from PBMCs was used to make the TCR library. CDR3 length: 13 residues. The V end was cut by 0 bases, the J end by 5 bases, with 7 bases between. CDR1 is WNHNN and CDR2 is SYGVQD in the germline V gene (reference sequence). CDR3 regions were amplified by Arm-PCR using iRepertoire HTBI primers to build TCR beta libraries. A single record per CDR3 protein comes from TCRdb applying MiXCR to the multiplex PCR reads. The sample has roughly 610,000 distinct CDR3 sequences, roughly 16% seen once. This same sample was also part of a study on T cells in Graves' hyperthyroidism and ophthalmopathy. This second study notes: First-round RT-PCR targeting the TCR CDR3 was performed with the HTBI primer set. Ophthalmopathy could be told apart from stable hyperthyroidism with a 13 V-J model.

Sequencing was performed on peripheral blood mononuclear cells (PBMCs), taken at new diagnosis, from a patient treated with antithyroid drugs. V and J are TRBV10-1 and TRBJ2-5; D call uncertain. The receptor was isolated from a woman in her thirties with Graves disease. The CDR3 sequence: CASSESGYETQYF. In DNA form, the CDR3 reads TGCGCCAGCAGTGAGTCGGGGTACGAGACCCAGTACTTC.